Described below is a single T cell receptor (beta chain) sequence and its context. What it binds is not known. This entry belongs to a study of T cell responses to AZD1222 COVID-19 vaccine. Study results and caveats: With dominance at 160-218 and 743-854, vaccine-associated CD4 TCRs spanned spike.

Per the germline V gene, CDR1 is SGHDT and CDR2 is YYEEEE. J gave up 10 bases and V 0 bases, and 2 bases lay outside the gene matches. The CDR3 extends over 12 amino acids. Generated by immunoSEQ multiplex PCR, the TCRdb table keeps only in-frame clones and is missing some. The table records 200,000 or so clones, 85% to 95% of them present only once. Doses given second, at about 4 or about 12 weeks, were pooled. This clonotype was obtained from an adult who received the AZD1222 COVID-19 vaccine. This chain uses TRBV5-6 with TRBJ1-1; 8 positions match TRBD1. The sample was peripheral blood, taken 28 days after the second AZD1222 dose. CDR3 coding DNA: TGTGCCAGCAGCTTGGCAACAGGGGGAGCTTTCTTT. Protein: CASSLATGGAFF.